Here is one TCR beta chain with its context. The method was immunoSEQ multiplex PCR; TCRdb's version includes in-frame clones alone and lacks a portion of them. This sample has under 450,000 clones; 90% occur once, and the top ten carry roughly 6.4%. The CDR3 sequence is 14 residues long. Germline assignment: CDR1 SGHAT and CDR2 FQNNGV. The ends were cut back, 9 bases at V and 5 bases at J, with 17 bases in the middle. This record comes from a study of control samples from healthy donors and cancer patients. Sequencing used PBMCs. The source is a man aged 35 to 55 with head and neck cancer. This rearrangement joins TRBV11-2 to TRBJ2-1, with unresolved D. The CDR3 protein is CASLNRRTDNEQFF. The CDR3 coding sequence is TGTGCCAGTTTGAATAGGAGAACGGACAATGAGCAGTTCTTC.